This is a list of T cell receptor beta chains from one sample in a study of blood T cell repertoires in COVID-19. Produced via immunoSEQ multiplex PCR; TCRdb's table is partial and in-frame only. Here the sample spans 130,000 to 150,000 clones, roughly 77% being singletons. The sequenced sample consisted of peripheral blood. The receptors were gathered from a woman in her 70s with COVID-19, enrolled during active disease. Both conserved end residues are part of each CDR3. Each record gives: V gene, clone size, J gene, D gene, CDR3 DNA, CDR3 protein. D genes are given only for firm matches. For some rows the clone size is stated as once, few or many, or as a class when expanded; others skip it.

V gene: TRBV2; clone size: .; J gene: TRBJ1-2; D gene: .; CDR3 DNA: TGTGCCAGCAGTGAAAATGTCTCGGGGGGTGGCTACACCTTC; CDR3 protein: CASSENVSGGGYTF
V gene: TRBV6-5; clone size: .; J gene: TRBJ1-6; D gene: .; CDR3 DNA: TGTGCCAGCAGTTGGTGGGATCAGGGTAATTCACCCCTCCACTTT; CDR3 protein: CASSWWDQGNSPLHF
V gene: TRBV5-1; clone size: .; J gene: TRBJ1-2; D gene: .; CDR3 DNA: TGCGCCAGCTCAGCGGGGGTCACGGCCATAGACTATGGCTACACCTTC; CDR3 protein: CASSAGVTAIDYGYTF
V gene: TRBV2; clone size: .; J gene: TRBJ2-5; D gene: .; CDR3 DNA: TGTGCCAGCAGTGTGTACAGGTCAGGGGAGACCCAGTACTTC; CDR3 protein: CASSVYRSGETQYF
V gene: TRBV10-3; clone size: .; J gene: TRBJ2-7; D gene: .; CDR3 DNA: TGTGCCATCAGTGAGTCCCCCGTCGACGAGCAGTACTTC; CDR3 protein: CAISESPVDEQYF
V gene: TRBV5-1; clone size: .; J gene: TRBJ2-3; D gene: TRBD2; CDR3 DNA: TGCGCCAGCAGCTGGGGACTAGCGGGGGGGCGTCCGGATACGCAGTATTTT; CDR3 protein: CASSWGLAGGRPDTQYF
V gene: TRBV10-3; clone size: once; J gene: TRBJ2-1; D gene: .; CDR3 DNA: TGTGCCATCAGTGCGGACTGGGACAATGAGCAGTTCTTC; CDR3 protein: CAISADWDNEQFF
V gene: TRBV5-5; clone size: .; J gene: TRBJ1-2; D gene: .; CDR3 DNA: TGTGCCAGCAGCTTGCGGGTCGGCTATGGCTACACCTTC; CDR3 protein: CASSLRVGYGYTF
V gene: TRBV6-2/TRBV6-3; clone size: .; J gene: TRBJ2-5; D gene: TRBD1; CDR3 DNA: TGTGCCAGCAGTTACTCGGAGGGATCCACAGGGGGCAGGGAGACCCAGTACTTC; CDR3 protein: CASSYSEGSTGGRETQYF
V gene: TRBV14; clone size: .; J gene: TRBJ1-1; D gene: .; CDR3 DNA: TGTGCCAGCAGCCCGGAGACAGGGAACACTGAAGCTTTCTTT; CDR3 protein: CASSPETGNTEAFF
V gene: TRBV28; clone size: .; J gene: TRBJ1-1; D gene: .; CDR3 DNA: TGTGCCAGCAGTGGGGGGTACCTGAACACTGAAGCTTTCTTT; CDR3 protein: CASSGGYLNTEAFF
V gene: TRBV5-5; clone size: .; J gene: TRBJ1-3; D gene: TRBD1; CDR3 DNA: TGTGCCAGCAGACCCCGGGACAGGGATTTGGGGAACACCATATATTTT; CDR3 protein: CASRPRDRDLGNTIYF
V gene: TRBV27; clone size: .; J gene: TRBJ2-3; D gene: TRBD2; CDR3 DNA: TGTGCCAGCAGTTCATCCGGGACTAGCGACGCAGATACGCAGTATTTT; CDR3 protein: CASSSSGTSDADTQYF
V gene: TRBV6-2/TRBV6-3; clone size: .; J gene: TRBJ1-2; D gene: .; CDR3 DNA: TGTGCCAGCAGCGCTACACAGAACTATGGCTACACCTTC; CDR3 protein: CASSATQNYGYTF